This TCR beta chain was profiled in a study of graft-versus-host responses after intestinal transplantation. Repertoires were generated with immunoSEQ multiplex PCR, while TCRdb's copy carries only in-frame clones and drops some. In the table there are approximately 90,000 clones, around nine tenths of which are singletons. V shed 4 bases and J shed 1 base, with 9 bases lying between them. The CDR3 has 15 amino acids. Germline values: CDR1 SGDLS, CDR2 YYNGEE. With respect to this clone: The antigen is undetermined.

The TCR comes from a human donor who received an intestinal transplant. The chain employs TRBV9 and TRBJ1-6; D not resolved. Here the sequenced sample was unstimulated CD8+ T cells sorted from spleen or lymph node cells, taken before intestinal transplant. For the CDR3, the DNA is TGTGCCAGCAGCCCTGAGTGGTCCTATAATTCACCCCTCCACTTT. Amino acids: CASSPEWSYNSPLHF.